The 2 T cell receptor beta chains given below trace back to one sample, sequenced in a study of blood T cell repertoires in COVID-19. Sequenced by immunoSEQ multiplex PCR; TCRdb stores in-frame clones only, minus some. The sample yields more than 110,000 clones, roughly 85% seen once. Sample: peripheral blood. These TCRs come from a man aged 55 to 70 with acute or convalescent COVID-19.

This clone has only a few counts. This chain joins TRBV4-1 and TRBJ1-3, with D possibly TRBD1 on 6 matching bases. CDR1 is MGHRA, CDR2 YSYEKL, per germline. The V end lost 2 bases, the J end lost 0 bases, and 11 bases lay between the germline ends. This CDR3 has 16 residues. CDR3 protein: CASSQHQGPSGNTIYF. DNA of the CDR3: TGCGCCAGCAGCCAACATCAGGGGCCCTCTGGAAACACCATATATTTT.

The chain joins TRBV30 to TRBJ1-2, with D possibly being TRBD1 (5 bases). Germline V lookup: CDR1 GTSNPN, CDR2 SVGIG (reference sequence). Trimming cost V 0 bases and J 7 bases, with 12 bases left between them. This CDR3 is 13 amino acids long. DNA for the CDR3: TGTGCCTGGAGTGTACAGCAGGGCGGTGGCTACACCTTC. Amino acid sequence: CAWSVQQGGGYTF.